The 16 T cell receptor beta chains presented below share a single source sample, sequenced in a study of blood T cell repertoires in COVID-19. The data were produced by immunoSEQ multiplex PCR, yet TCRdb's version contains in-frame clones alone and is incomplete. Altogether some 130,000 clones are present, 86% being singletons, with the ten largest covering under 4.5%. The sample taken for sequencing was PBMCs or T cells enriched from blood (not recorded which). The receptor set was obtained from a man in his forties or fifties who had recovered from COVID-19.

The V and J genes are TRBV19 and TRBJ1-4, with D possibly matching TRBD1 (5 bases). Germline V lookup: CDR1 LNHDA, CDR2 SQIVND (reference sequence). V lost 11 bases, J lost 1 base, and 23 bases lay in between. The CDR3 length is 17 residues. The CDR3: CAPCGGGWDLTNEKLFF. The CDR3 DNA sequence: TGTGCCCCGTGCGGGGGGGGTTGGGATCTAACTAATGAAAAACTGTTTTTT.

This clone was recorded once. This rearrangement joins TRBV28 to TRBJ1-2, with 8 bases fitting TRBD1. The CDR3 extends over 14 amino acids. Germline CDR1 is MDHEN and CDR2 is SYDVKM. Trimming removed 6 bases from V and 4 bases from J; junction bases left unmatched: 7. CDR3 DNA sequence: TGTGCCAGCAGGCGGACAGGGAGCGTCTATGGCTACACCTTC. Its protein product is CASRRTGSVYGYTF.

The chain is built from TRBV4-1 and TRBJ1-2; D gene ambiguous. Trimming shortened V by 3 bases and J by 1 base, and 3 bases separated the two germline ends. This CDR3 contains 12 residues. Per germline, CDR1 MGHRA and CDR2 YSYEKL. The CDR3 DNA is TGCGCCAGCAGCCATTATAACTATGGCTACACCTTC. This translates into CASSHYNYGYTF.

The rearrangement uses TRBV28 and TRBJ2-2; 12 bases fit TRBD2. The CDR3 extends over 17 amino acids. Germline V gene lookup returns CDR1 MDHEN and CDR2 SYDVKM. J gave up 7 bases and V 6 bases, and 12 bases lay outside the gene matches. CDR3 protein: CASRHGASGGAFGELFF. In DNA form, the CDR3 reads TGTGCCAGCAGGCATGGGGCTAGCGGGGGGGCGTTCGGGGAGCTGTTTTTT.

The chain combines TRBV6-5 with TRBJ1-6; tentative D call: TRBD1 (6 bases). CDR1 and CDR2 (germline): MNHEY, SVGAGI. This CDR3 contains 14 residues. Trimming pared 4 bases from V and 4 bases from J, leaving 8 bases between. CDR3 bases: TGTGCCAGCAGTTCTCAGGGGTATAATTCACCCCTCCACTTT. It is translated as CASSSQGYNSPLHF.

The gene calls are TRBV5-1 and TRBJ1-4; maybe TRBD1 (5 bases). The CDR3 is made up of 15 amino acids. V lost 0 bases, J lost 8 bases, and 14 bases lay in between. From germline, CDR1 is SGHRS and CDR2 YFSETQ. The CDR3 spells CASSLGRGGGEKLFF. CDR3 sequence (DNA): TGCGCCAGCAGCTTGGGGAGGGGAGGAGGAGAAAAACTGTTTTTT.

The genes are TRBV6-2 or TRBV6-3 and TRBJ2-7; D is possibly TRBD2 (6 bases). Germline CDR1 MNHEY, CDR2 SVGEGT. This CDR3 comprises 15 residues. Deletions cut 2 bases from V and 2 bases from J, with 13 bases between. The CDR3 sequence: CASSYPFSGAYEQYF. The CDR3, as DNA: TGTGCCAGCAGTTACCCATTTAGCGGAGCCTACGAGCAGTACTTC.

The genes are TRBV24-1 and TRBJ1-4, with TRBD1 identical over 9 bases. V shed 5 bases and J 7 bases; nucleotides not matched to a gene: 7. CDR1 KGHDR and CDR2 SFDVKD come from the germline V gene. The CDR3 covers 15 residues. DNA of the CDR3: TGTGCCACCAGTGCAGGGACAGGGATGGGTGAAAAACTGTTTTTT. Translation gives CATSAGTGMGEKLFF.

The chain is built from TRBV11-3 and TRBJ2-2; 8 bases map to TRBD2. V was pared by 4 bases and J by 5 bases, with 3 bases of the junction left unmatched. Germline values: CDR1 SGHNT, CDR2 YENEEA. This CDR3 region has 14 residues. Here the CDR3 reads CASSSGGWTGELFF. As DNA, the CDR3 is TGTGCCAGCAGCTCGGGGGGGTGGACCGGGGAGCTGTTTTTT.

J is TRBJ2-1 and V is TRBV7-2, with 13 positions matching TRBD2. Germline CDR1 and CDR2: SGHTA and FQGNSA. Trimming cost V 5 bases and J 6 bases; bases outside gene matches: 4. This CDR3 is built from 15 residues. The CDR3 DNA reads TGTGCCAGCAGCGAAAGGACTAGCGGGGGCAATGAGCAGTTCTTC. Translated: CASSERTSGGNEQFF.

CDR3: CSAGTHSEAFF. DNA for the CDR3: TGCAGCGCCGGGACACACTCCGAAGCTTTCTTT. This sequence joins TRBV29-1 and TRBJ1-1; D possibly corresponds to TRBD1 (6 bases). The CDR3 runs 11 residues. Germline-derived CDR1 and CDR2 are SQVTM and ANQGSEA. V lost 7 bases, J lost 8 bases, and 14 bases lay in between.

The CDR3 sequence is CASSFSRGTYEQYV. The CDR3 DNA is TGTGCCAGCAGCTTTAGTCGAGGGACCTACGAGCAGTACGTC. The chain uses TRBV11-2 and TRBJ2-7, with D possibly TRBD2 on 5 matching bases. Germline V gene lookup returns CDR1 SGHAT and CDR2 FQNNGV. This CDR3 has 14 residues. Trimming took 3 bases from V and 2 from J, leaving 11 bases between them.

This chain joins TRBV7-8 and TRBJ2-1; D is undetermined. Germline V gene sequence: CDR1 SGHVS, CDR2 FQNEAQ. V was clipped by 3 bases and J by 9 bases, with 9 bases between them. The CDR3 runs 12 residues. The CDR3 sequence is CASSFVVSEQFF. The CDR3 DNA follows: TGTGCCAGCAGCTTCGTAGTTTCTGAGCAGTTCTTC.

CDR3 DNA: TGTGCCACCAGCAGAGATCGGCAGCCCCAGCATTTT. Translation gives CATSRDRQPQHF. The gene calls are TRBV15 and TRBJ1-5; D not certain. This CDR3 comprises 12 residues. The V gene's germline CDR1 is LNHNV and CDR2 YYDKDF (reference sequence). The V gene lost 0 bases and the J gene lost 7 bases, with 4 bases spanning the gap.

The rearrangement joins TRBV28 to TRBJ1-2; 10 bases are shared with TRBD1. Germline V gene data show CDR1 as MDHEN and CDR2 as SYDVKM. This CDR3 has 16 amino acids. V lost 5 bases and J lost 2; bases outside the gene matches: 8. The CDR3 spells CASSPSGTGVNYGYTF. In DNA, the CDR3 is TGTGCCAGCAGTCCCTCCGGGACAGGGGTAAACTATGGCTACACCTTC.

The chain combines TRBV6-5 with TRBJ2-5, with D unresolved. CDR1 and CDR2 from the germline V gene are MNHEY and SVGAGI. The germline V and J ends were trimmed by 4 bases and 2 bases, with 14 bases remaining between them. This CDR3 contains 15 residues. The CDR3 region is CASSSLREVQETQYF. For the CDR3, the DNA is TGTGCCAGCAGTTCCCTTCGAGAGGTACAAGAGACCCAGTACTTC.